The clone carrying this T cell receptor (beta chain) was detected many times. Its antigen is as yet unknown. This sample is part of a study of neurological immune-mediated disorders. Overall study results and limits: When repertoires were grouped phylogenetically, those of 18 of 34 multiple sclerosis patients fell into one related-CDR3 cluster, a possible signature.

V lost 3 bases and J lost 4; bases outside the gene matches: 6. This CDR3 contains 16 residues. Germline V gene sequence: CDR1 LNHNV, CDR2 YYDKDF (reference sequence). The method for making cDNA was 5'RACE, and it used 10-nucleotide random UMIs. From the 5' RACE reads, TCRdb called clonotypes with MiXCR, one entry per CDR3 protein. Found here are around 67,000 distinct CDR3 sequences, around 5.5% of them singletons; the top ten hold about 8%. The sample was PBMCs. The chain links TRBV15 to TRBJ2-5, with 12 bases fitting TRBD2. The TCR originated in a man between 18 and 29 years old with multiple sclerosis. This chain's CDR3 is CATSRRLAGDGETQYF. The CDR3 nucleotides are TGTGCCACCAGCAGGAGACTAGCGGGAGATGGAGAGACCCAGTACTTC.